The T cell receptor beta chain described here comes from a study of T cells in women clearing cervical HPV infection. Of note for this clone: Its antigen is as yet unknown. The CDR3 end is not reached by the read, which stops 3 residues before it; the germline J gene fills it in.

V was clipped by 6 bases and J by 6 bases; unmatched bases: 9. The germline V gene has CDR1 MNHEY and CDR2 SVGEGT. CDR3 size: 14 residues. The protocol was immunoSEQ multiplex PCR, while the TCRdb copy is restricted to in-frame clones and leaves out a portion. The table lists around 19,000 clones. Findings of the study overall: Richness plus V gene abundances separated cases from controls with AUC about 0.8. Associations may precede or follow infection; HPV-specific or memory T cells were not isolated.

The sample comprised blood buffy coat. The rearrangement joins TRBV6-2 or TRBV6-3 to TRBJ2-7; 9 bases agree with TRBD2. The receptor comes from a woman aged 18-70 years with a cervical HPV16 infection that either progressed to CIN3+ or cleared (not recorded which). The CDR3 bases that were read are TGTGCCAGCAGCCCCGCCAGGCGGGAGGGCGAG. It encodes CASSPARREGE. The complete CDR3 reads CASSPARREGEQYF.